Detailed here is one T cell receptor beta chain. No antigen is known for it. Germline lookup yields CDR1 LNHDA and CDR2 SQIVND (reference sequence). The CDR3 consists of 17 residues. Between the trimmed V and J ends, which lost 7 bases and 8 bases, there was a span of 29 bases. This sample stems from a study of vaccination effects on CD4 cells after COVID-19. Across the study: Post-vaccine draws lagged the second dose by a median of 72 days. Study-level findings and limits: Infection- and vaccine-induced clones contracted markedly late after vaccination.

When 10 to 11 days of culture had elapsed, CD4+ T cells were isolated. Each participant received a vaccine that was either BNT162b2 or mRNA-1273, given as two doses. Nucleocapsid antibodies stayed negative before and after vaccination, showing no earlier SARS-CoV-2 infection. Replacing half the medium with IL-2 medium was done on days 3 and 7. The data were produced by immunoSEQ multiplex PCR, yet TCRdb's version contains in-frame clones alone and is incomplete. The sample shows about 57,000 clones, approximately 72% of them seen only once. The source is a human donor who received a COVID-19 vaccine. The gene calls are TRBV19 and TRBJ1-2; D is perhaps TRBD1 (5 bases). The sample was CD4+ T cells from PBMCs cultured without peptide, taken after COVID-19 vaccination. As DNA, the CDR3 is TGTGCCAGTACCCCGGGATCCGGGACGGGCGCTGTACGAGGCTACACCTTC. It is translated as CASTPGSGTGAVRGYTF.